Below are 27 T cell receptor beta chains sequenced from a single sample in a study of shared clonotypes between healthy human individuals. Using immunoSEQ multiplex PCR, the repertoire was profiled, and TCRdb retains in-frame clones only, with some absent. The sample lists some 2,000,000 clones, around 95% occurring once. Sequencing used naive CD4+ T cells sorted from blood. Subset: CD45RA+ positively selected. The receptors were gathered from a man between 18 and 35 years old in good health.

The chain has TRBV4-1 and TRBJ1-4, with 11 bases identical to TRBD1. The CDR3 is 15 residues long. CDR1 MGHRA and CDR2 YSYEKL come from the germline V gene. With V trimmed by 4 bases and J by 8 bases, 6 bases remained unmatched. The CDR3 spells CASSPRTGGEEKLFF. CDR3 DNA: TGCGCCAGCAGCCCTAGGACAGGGGGCGAGGAAAAACTGTTTTTT.

Note on this clone: Other DNA sequences in the same sample also yield this CDR3. DNA for the CDR3: TGCGCCAGCAGTGAGTCGTCGGGACCCTACGAGCAGTACTTC. Its protein product is CASSESSGPYEQYF. The genes are TRBV10-1 and TRBJ2-7; D is perhaps TRBD1 or TRBD2 (5 bases each). The V end was cut by 0 bases, the J end by 2 bases, with 8 bases between. This CDR3 spans 14 amino acids. The germline V gene has CDR1 WNHNN and CDR2 SYGVQD (reference sequence).

The genes are TRBV11-2 and TRBJ2-7; no clear D. V was pared by 2 bases and J by 7 bases, with 6 bases between. CDR3 length equals 11 residues. The germline V gene encodes CDR1 SGHAT and CDR2 FQNNGV. CDR3 in DNA: TGTGCCAGCAGCTTATTCTTAGAGCAGTACTTC. Amino acids: CASSLFLEQYF.

As DNA, the CDR3 is TGTGCCAGCAGTTACTATGGGGGAGAGACCTACGAGCAGTACTTC. This encodes CASSYYGGETYEQYF. The V gene is TRBV6-5, the J gene TRBJ2-7; D is possibly TRBD1 or TRBD2 (5 bases each). The germline gives CDR1 MNHEY, CDR2 SVGAGI. This CDR3 has 15 residues. V was clipped by 1 base and J by 2 bases, with 12 bases between them.

This clone was recorded only once. CDR3 in DNA: TGTGCCAGCAGTCGTGACTTAAAGGAGACCCAGTACTTC. The encoded protein is CASSRDLKETQYF. V and J are TRBV7-8 and TRBJ2-5; D gene ambiguous. The length of the CDR3 is 13 residues. Germline loops: CDR1 SGHVS, CDR2 FQNEAQ. Deletions cut 6 bases from V and 5 bases from J, with 13 bases between.

The rearrangement links TRBV18 to TRBJ1-1; D unclear. From germline, CDR1 is KGHSH and CDR2 LQKENI. The CDR3 length is 15 residues. The V gene lost 6 bases and the J gene lost 3 bases, with 17 bases spanning the gap. The CDR3 here is CASSPLNVRDTEAFF. The CDR3 nucleotides read TGTGCCAGCTCTCCCCTCAACGTAAGGGACACTGAAGCTTTCTTT.

This rearrangement joins TRBV11-2 to TRBJ2-1, with D perhaps matching TRBD1 (5 bases). Germline CDR1 reads SGHAT; CDR2 reads FQNNGV. The CDR3 covers 14 residues. V was trimmed by 2 bases and J by 8 bases, leaving 13 bases between them. CDR3 nucleotide sequence: TGTGCCAGCAGCTTAAATTTACAGGAGCATGAGCAGTTCTTC. Residues: CASSLNLQEHEQFF.

This clone has just one count. CDR3 protein: CASGGGYSNQPQHF. As DNA, the CDR3 is TGTGCCTCGGGCGGAGGCTATAGCAATCAGCCCCAGCATTTT. The chain uses TRBV11-3 and TRBJ1-5; unclear D gene. The CDR3 is 14 residues long. Per the germline V gene, CDR1 is SGHNT and CDR2 is YENEEA. The V end lost 11 bases, the J end lost 0 bases, and 14 bases lay between the germline ends.

The chain links TRBV4-1 to TRBJ1-2; D ambiguous. The length of the CDR3 is 13 residues. Germline loops: CDR1 MGHRA, CDR2 YSYEKL. V gave up 3 bases and J gave up 4 bases, with 9 bases separating them. The DNA of the CDR3 is TGCGCCAGCAGCCAGGAAGAGACCTATGGCTACACCTTC. Residues: CASSQEETYGYTF.

The rearrangement joins TRBV7-2 to TRBJ1-4; TRBD1 matches 7 bases. The CDR3 runs to 15 residues. Germline values: CDR1 SGHTA, CDR2 FQGNSA. Trimming cost V 5 bases and J 8 bases; bases outside gene matches: 11. The chain's CDR3 is CASSPDREGWEKLFF. The CDR3 DNA follows: TGTGCCAGCAGCCCAGACAGGGAAGGGTGGGAAAAACTGTTTTTT.

The J gene is TRBJ1-1, the V gene TRBV7-9; 9 bases line up with TRBD1. J lost 1 base, V lost 7 bases, and 4 bases had no gene match. Germline CDR1 is SEHNR and CDR2 is FQNEAQ (reference sequence). This CDR3 is built from 14 residues. Here the CDR3 reads CASTRDRENTEAFF. CDR3 in DNA: TGTGCCAGCACCCGGGACAGGGAGAACACTGAAGCTTTCTTT.

This clone was recorded once. The chain uses TRBV30 and TRBJ2-6, with D unclear. The CDR3 spans 14 residues. Germline V gives CDR1 GTSNPN, CDR2 SVGIG (reference sequence). Trimming shortened V by 6 bases and J by 0 bases, and 9 bases separated the two germline ends. CDR3 coding DNA: TGTGCCTGTATGATCGGCTCTGGGGCCAACGTCCTGACTTTC. Translated, it gives CACMIGSGANVLTF.

This chain joins TRBV19 and TRBJ1-1; maybe TRBD1 (5 bases). The ends were cut back, 4 bases at V and 4 bases at J, with 7 bases in the middle. Germline lookup yields CDR1 LNHDA and CDR2 SQIVND (reference sequence). The CDR3 extends over 12 amino acids. This CDR3 reads CASSRGATEAFF. In DNA, the CDR3 is TGTGCCAGTAGTAGAGGGGCCACTGAAGCTTTCTTT.

The rearrangement uses TRBV19 and TRBJ2-7, with 9 bases fitting TRBD2. The CDR3 has 16 amino acids. With V trimmed by 8 bases and J by 1 base, 12 bases remained unmatched. Germline V CDR1 and CDR2: LNHDA, SQIVND (reference sequence). The CDR3 DNA reads TGTGCCAGTGTCCTCCCGGGACTAGCCTCTTCCTACGAGCAGTACTTC. Translating gives CASVLPGLASSYEQYF.

Comment on this clone: Other DNA sequences within the sample encode an identical CDR3. CDR3 protein: CASSLARTSGEITDTQYF. The CDR3 DNA follows: TGCGCCAGCAGCTTGGCTCGAACTAGCGGAGAGATCACAGATACGCAGTATTTT. J is TRBJ2-3 and V is TRBV5-1; 8 nucleotides agree with TRBD2. Germline loops: CDR1 SGHRS, CDR2 YFSETQ. V was pared by 0 bases and J by 2 bases, with 11 bases of the junction left unmatched. CDR3 length: 18 residues.

The CDR3 DNA reads TGTGCCAGCAGCCTTGACGCAGATACGCAGTATTTT. This gives the protein CASSLDADTQYF. The chain recombines TRBV7-3 with TRBJ2-3; D gene uncertain. Germline CDR1 reads SGHTA; CDR2 reads FQGTGA. This CDR3 has 12 residues. Trimming took 5 bases from V and 4 from J, leaving 7 bases between them.

Only one count was recorded for this clone. This chain uses TRBV11-2 with TRBJ2-7; 9 positions match TRBD2. CDR1 is SGHAT, CDR2 FQNNGV, per germline. V lost 4 bases to trimming and J lost 5 bases; unmatched junction nucleotides: 9. The CDR3 length is 15 residues. The CDR3 is CASSSISGSLNEQYF. DNA for the CDR3: TGTGCCAGCAGCTCCATTAGCGGGAGCCTGAACGAGCAGTACTTC.

The chain links TRBV4-1 to TRBJ1-6; 7 nucleotides agree with TRBD1. V shed 3 bases, J shed 9 bases, and the junction held 5 bases outside the gene matches. CDR3 length: 14 amino acids. Looked up from germline, CDR1 is MGHRA and CDR2 is YSYEKL. CDR3 bases: TGCGCCAGCAGCCAGCCGGGACAGCTTTCACCCCTCCACTTT. Translated, it gives CASSQPGQLSPLHF.

The rearrangement joins TRBV4-1 to TRBJ2-2, with D perhaps matching TRBD2 (6 bases). V shed 0 bases and J shed 1 base, with 9 bases lying between them. The CDR3 has 16 amino acids. The germline V gene encodes CDR1 MGHRA and CDR2 YSYEKL. DNA of the CDR3: TGCGCCAGCAGCCAAGAGGGACTTCTGAACACCGGGGAGCTGTTTTTT. Protein: CASSQEGLLNTGELFF.

This clone was seen just once. J is TRBJ1-2 and V is TRBV30; maybe TRBD1 (6 bases). V lost 4 bases to trimming and J lost 2 bases, with 14 bases between them. The CDR3 totals 14 residues. Looked up from germline, CDR1 is GTSNPN and CDR2 is SVGIG (reference sequence). Here the CDR3 DNA reads TGTGCCTGGACCAGGGGACTGACGAACTATGGCTACACCTTC. Translating it yields CAWTRGLTNYGYTF.

For the CDR3, the DNA is TGCGCCAGCAGCCAAGATCTAGCGGAGACTACATACAATGAGCAGTTCTTC. Its protein product is CASSQDLAETTYNEQFF. The chain couples TRBV4-1 to TRBJ2-1; 7 bases line up with TRBD2. Germline assignment: CDR1 MGHRA and CDR2 YSYEKL. V lost 0 bases to trimming and J lost 4 bases; unmatched junction nucleotides: 9. This CDR3 spans 17 amino acids.

The chain joins TRBV13 to TRBJ2-7, with 11 bases aligning to TRBD2. Germline lookup yields CDR1 PRHDT and CDR2 FYEKMQ (reference sequence). The CDR3 has 17 amino acids. Unmatched junction bases numbered 11, after V lost 4 bases and J lost 3 bases. The CDR3 nucleotides are TGTGCCAGCAGCTCCGGACCTACAGGACTAGCGGGCTACGAGCAGTACTTC. It encodes CASSSGPTGLAGYEQYF.

The rearrangement links TRBV6-4 to TRBJ1-5; D is perhaps TRBD1 (6 bases). In germline, CDR1 is MRHNA, CDR2 SNTAGT. V lost 0 bases and J lost 9, with 18 bases in between. This CDR3 contains 16 residues. The CDR3 DNA follows: TGTGCCAGCAGTGACTCGACCCCGGGGGGCTATCTGCCCCAGCATTTT. Residues: CASSDSTPGGYLPQHF.

V is TRBV5-1 and J is TRBJ1-2, with D unresolved. CDR1 and CDR2 from the germline V gene are SGHRS and YFSETQ. V was pared by 0 bases and J by 0 bases, with 15 bases between. The CDR3 spans 17 residues. The CDR3 nucleotides are TGCGCCAGCAGCTTGGCCCGAGTTCCAAAAGCTAACTATGGCTACACCTTC. The encoded protein is CASSLARVPKANYGYTF. The whole variable domain, remainder taken from reference TRBV5-1 and TRBJ1-2, is KAGVTQTPRYLIKTRGQQVTLSCSPISGHRSVSWYQQTPGQGLQFLFEYFSETQRNKGNFPGRFSGRQFSNSRSEMNVSTLELGDSALYLCASSLARVPKANYGYTFGSGTRLTVV.

The rearrangement uses TRBV6-1 and TRBJ2-3; the match to TRBD2 covers 8 bases. V dropped 5 bases and J dropped 0; count of bases not matched to a gene: 7. The CDR3 covers 16 residues. Per germline, CDR1 MNHNS and CDR2 SASEGT. This CDR3 reads CASSKGLAFSTDTQYF. In nucleotides, the CDR3 is TGTGCCAGCAGTAAAGGACTAGCCTTTAGCACAGATACGCAGTATTTT.

This clone has just one count. This chain uses TRBV4-1 with TRBJ2-7; perhaps TRBD2 as D (6 bases). V shed 0 bases and J shed 0 bases, with 12 bases lying between them. CDR3 length: 16 residues. Germline lookup yields CDR1 MGHRA and CDR2 YSYEKL. This CDR3 reads CASSQELARSSYEQYF. CDR3 DNA sequence: TGCGCCAGCAGCCAAGAACTAGCCAGGAGCTCCTACGAGCAGTACTTC.

The chain carries TRBV7-8 and TRBJ2-1; 9 bases agree with TRBD1. The V and J ends lost 6 bases and 2 bases, in that order; junction bases with no gene match: 2. Germline assignment: CDR1 SGHVS and CDR2 FQNEAQ. CDR3 length: 14 amino acids. Written as DNA, the CDR3 is TGTGCCAGCAGGGGGACAGGGCCCTACAATGAGCAGTTCTTC. Residues: CASRGTGPYNEQFF.